This TCR beta chain was retrieved from a study of low-dose radiotherapy and immunotherapy resistance in tumors. Study background: Radiation delivery to Cohort 1 consisted of 0.5 Gy per fraction every 2 weeks, summing to 6.5 Gy. Patients were treated with intravenous nivolumab at 240 mg every two weeks and were also dosed with ipilimumab at 1 mg/kg every six weeks. Administration of intravenous cyclophosphamide at 200 mg/m2 took place every two weeks, one day before radiation and immunotherapy. Daily, from cycle 1 day 1 and for four cycles, patients took oral aspirin 300 mg.

The CDR3 spans 13 residues. Time point reported: after trial treatment. The treatment is: LDRT plus nivolumab, ipilimumab, low-dose cyclophosphamide and aspirin (RACIN trial). TRAV- and TRBV-specific primers were used for first-strand cDNA, which covered alpha and beta chains. TCRs underwent roughly 19 PCR cycles of amplification with a constant-region primer and V-primer adapter. TCRdb processed the reads anew with MiXCR; each CDR3 protein has one entry. Here the sample spans approximately 91,000 distinct CDR3 sequences, 20% being singletons. This clonotype was seen repeatedly, ten times or more. The genes are TRBV21-1 and TRBJ1-2. TRBV21-1 constitutes a pseudogene. The starting material was PBMCs, obtained after low-dose radiotherapy plus immunotherapy. This clonotype was obtained from a female donor with ovarian cancer. This CDR3 is CASSKVLFYGYTF. DNA of the CDR3: TGTGCCAGCAGCAAAGTTCTCTTCTATGGCTACACCTTC.